Sequencing of this T cell receptor beta chain was carried out in a study of blood T cell repertoires in COVID-19. Study at large: Some COVID-19 samples were acute and others convalescent; all came from the United States, Italy and Spain. Sample material is recorded as cDNA or gDNA derived from T cells, B-cell-depleted T cells, or PBMCs.

This CDR3 spans 15 amino acids. Per germline, CDR1 SGHVS and CDR2 FQNEAQ. The V and J ends lost 3 bases and 4 bases respectively, with 13 bases between them. Methods used by the authors: Scientists estimated how many nucleated cells there were by amplifying reference gene primers. The table came from immunoSEQ multiplex PCR; TCRdb's copy has only in-frame clones and leaves some out. That table gives V, J and clone size, and the DNA gave D and trimming. The repertoire holds around 260,000 clones, with roughly 84% as singletons. Input material: peripheral blood. The chain has TRBV7-8 and TRBJ2-1; D not resolved. The clonotype comes from a man in his sixties with acute or convalescent COVID-19. The CDR3 loop is CASSFAQEGYNEQFF. In nucleotides, the CDR3 is TGTGCCAGCAGCTTCGCTCAGGAAGGTTACAATGAGCAGTTCTTC.